This TCR beta chain is drawn from a study of blood T cells in healthy people across ages (dated by TCRdb to the mid-2010s). Describing the broader study: In model experiments, template switching captured roughly one uniquely barcoded TCR beta cDNA molecule for every two T cells. For two donors (one aged 18 to 29 and one aged 80 or older), the study analyzed two additional independent replicas of 1 million unique cDNA reads from the same blood draw. The donors were divided into four age groups: young (average roughly 15 years), middle-aged (around 37), aged (approximately 64) and long-lived (about 80). To avoid experimental bias, donors of different ages were randomly spread across the sequencing lanes. Age-related changes in TCR beta repertoire diversity were measured in the study by deep sequencing normalized with unique cDNA molecular identifiers.

Systemically healthy Caucasian individuals from Russia, 39 in total and aged about 6 to 100 years, were included as donors. About 9.8 milliliters of peripheral blood were drawn from each donor into EDTA-treated Vacutainer tubes. Ficoll-Paque density-gradient centrifugation was used to isolate PBMCs, with at least 7 million obtained per sample. Total RNA, at least 5.5 micrograms per sample, was extracted from PBMCs with Trizol reagent. For every donor, an aliquot of PBMCs went through flow cytometry to measure the percentages of naive CD45RAhigh/CD27high T cells. From V the trimming removes 6 bases and from J it removes 7 bases, while the gene matches leave 11 bases of the junction unaccounted for. The CDR3 runs 16 amino acids, cysteine and phenylalanine included. Only the CDR3 DNA stays, 48 bases, in frame from base 1. Library creation used 5' RACE. Data came from an Illumina HiSeq 2500. A second PCR of roughly 7 to 11 cycles was performed with a sample-barcoded 5' primer and a J-beta primer mix. A unique molecular identifier was introduced onto each TCR beta cDNA molecule by a template-switch 5' adaptor carrying 12 random nucleotides. Each sample yielded at least 2.5 million CDR3-containing paired-end reads. The Mint cDNA synthesis kit, primed by a TRBC-specific oligonucleotide, was used to synthesize first-strand cDNA from all RNA. After uracil-DNA glycosylase treatment, a first 18-cycle PCR used universal primers M1SS and BC2_uni_R on all cDNA. The authors' pipeline ran thus. Normalization of each sample was performed by random selection of 1 million high-quality reads, each carrying a distinct molecular identifier. Reads with shared molecular identifiers were discarded instead of being binned into consensus sequences. MiTCR, run with a Q25 quality threshold and the strictest error-elimination algorithm, handled CDR3 identification, clonotype clustering and error correction. A nonparametric unseen species model with Euler transformation was used to estimate a lower bound on total TCR beta diversity. The public reads were run again by TCRdb, first through fastp at Q25 and then through MiXCR, and only productive beta chains were kept. Merged by CDR3 protein, the rows form single entries marked with the most common genes and DNA. The V and J calls shown here were made by TCRdb, not taken from the authors' results. The sample table lists approximately 1,100,000 distinct CDR3 sequences, around 43% of them with a count of one. The ten top clones hold approximately 17% of the sample.

Results the study describes overall, beyond this receptor: Conclusive comparison of naive and antigen-experienced compartments was prevented by the profiling of bulk unsorted PBMCs. There was a strong correlation between observed TCR beta diversity and the percentage of naive T cells measured by flow cytometry. Compared with the aged group, the long-lived group had more naive CD4+ T cells, fewer expanded clones and increased TCR diversity, suggesting age selection. As age increased, observed TCR beta diversity per million T cells dropped in a roughly linear way, and a significant reduction was already evident by age about 40. Estimates of total diversity based on one million sequenced T cells were considered lower bounds and underestimates. Because the CMV infection status of the donors was unknown, age-related changes in expanded clonotypes may potentially have been confounded.

Comment on this clonotype: Its antigen remains unidentified. There are no base qualities to consult, and no much larger clone falls within one base.

Sequencing used blood. The chain couples TRBV12-3 or TRBV12-4 to TRBJ2-1; 11 bases in between match TRBD2. The TCR comes from an older woman in good health. Read as DNA, the sequence is TGTGCCAGCAGAGCCTTAGCGGGAGGGCCTGTGAATGAGCAGTTCTTC. This sequence encodes CASRALAGGPVNEQFF.